This T cell receptor (beta chain) was captured in a study of OX40 agonist ivuxolimab in advanced cancers. Across the study: One hepatocellular carcinoma and a couple of cutaneous melanoma patients partially responded.

Measured with immunoSEQ multiplex PCR; TCRdb has only the in-frame clones, and not every one. The sample contains about 100,000 clones, less than 90% of which appear only once. Overall study findings and caveats: Circulating CD4+ and CD8+ T cells showed clonal expansion by week 6 at 0.1 to 3.0 mg/kg. Mean expanded clone counts were higher in CD8+ than CD4+ T cells.

Researchers took blood at baseline, on cycle 4 day 1, and on cycle 7 day 1. About this clone itself: Antigen specificity is unknown.

The CDR3 consists of 14 residues. Germline V gives CDR1 GTSNPN, CDR2 SVGIG (reference sequence). Between the trimmed V and J ends, which lost 0 bases and 4 bases, there was a span of 12 bases. Specimen: CD4+ or CD8+ T cells sorted from blood, collected in a trial of the OX40 agonist ivuxolimab. V and J are TRBV30 and TRBJ2-5; D unresolved. The receptor comes from an adult with an advanced solid tumor such as melanoma, head and neck, liver or kidney cancer. The CDR3 is CAWSVGPLGETQYF. The CDR3 bases are TGTGCCTGGAGTGTAGGTCCCCTTGGAGAGACCCAGTACTTC. The entire variable domain, with the rest obtained from reference TRBV30 and TRBJ2-5, is as follows: SQTIHQWPATLVQPVGSPLSLECTVEGTSNPNLYWYRQAAGRGLQLLFYSVGIGQISSEVPQNLSASRPQDRQFILSSKKLLLSDSGFYLCAWSVGPLGETQYFGPGTRLLVL.